Presented here are 7 T cell receptor beta chains from one specimen sequenced in a study of T cells after yellow fever vaccination. TCRdb processed the 5' RACE reads anew with MiXCR; each CDR3 protein has one entry. The profile shows a few hundred thousand distinct CDR3 sequences, about 7.1% of them singletons. The source material was CD4+ T cells sorted from PBMCs, sampled 15 days after the yellow fever booster vaccination. Receptors originate from a man aged 25 to 40 who received the YFV17D yellow fever vaccine.

This clonotype was counted at least ten times. V gene TRBV7-2 combines with J gene TRBJ2-7; perhaps TRBD1 as D (6 bases). Trimming left V 4 bases short and J 6 bases short, with 22 bases between. CDR3 length equals 16 residues. From germline, CDR1 is SGHTA and CDR2 FQGNSA. The CDR3 coding sequence is TGTGCCAGCAGCTCTTACACTACCCACAGGGATGGCGAGCAGTACTTC. It encodes CASSSYTTHRDGEQYF.

This clonotype was observed at least ten times. The chain couples TRBV20-1 to TRBJ2-5, with D perhaps TRBD1 or TRBD2 (5 bases each). From germline, CDR1 is DFQATT and CDR2 SNEGSKA (reference sequence). V was pared by 5 bases and J by 0 bases, with 16 bases between. The CDR3 has 15 residues. Here the CDR3 reads CSARGDGGYQETQYF. The CDR3 DNA sequence: TGCAGTGCTCGAGGGGACGGCGGATACCAAGAGACCCAGTACTTC.

The gene calls are TRBV5-4 and TRBJ2-7, with no clear D. This CDR3 contains 14 residues. Trimming pared 3 bases from V and 5 bases from J, leaving 15 bases between. Germline V CDR1 and CDR2: SGHNT, YYREEE (reference sequence). CDR3 amino acids: CASSSENSLDEQYF. The CDR3 DNA is TGTGCCAGCAGCTCGGAGAACTCGCTCGACGAGCAGTACTTC. Complete variable domain (other parts from reference TRBV5-4 and TRBJ2-7): ETGVTQSPTHLIKTRGQQVTLRCSSQSGHNTVSWYQQALGQGPQFIFQYYREEENGRGNFPPRFSGLQFPNYSSELNVNALELDDSALYLCASSSENSLDEQYFGPGTRLTVT.

V usage is TRBV29-1 and J usage is TRBJ2-7; D gene uncertain. The CDR3 spans 13 residues. V dropped 4 bases and J dropped 4 bases, with 14 bases sitting between them. CDR1 and CDR2 from the germline V gene are SQVTM and ANQGSEA. This CDR3 reads CSVVSQPPYEQYF. The CDR3 DNA sequence: TGCAGCGTTGTTAGTCAGCCCCCATACGAGCAGTACTTC.

The chain recombines TRBV20-1 with TRBJ2-1; no firm D call. Germline values: CDR1 DFQATT, CDR2 SNEGSKA (reference sequence). CDR3 length: 17 amino acids. Trimming stripped 0 bases from V and 6 bases from J, with 21 bases between. In nucleotides, the CDR3 is TGCAGTGCTAGAGATCCGCCTCCCATGGGGTTAGGCAATGAGCAGTTCTTC. It specifies CSARDPPPMGLGNEQFF.

This clonotype came up many times. As DNA, the CDR3 is TGTGCCAGCAGCTTAGAAGGCAAATTCTATGGCTACACCTTC. Translating it yields CASSLEGKFYGYTF. The rearrangement uses TRBV7-9 and TRBJ1-2; D is undetermined. V was trimmed by 1 base and J by 4 bases, leaving 10 bases between them. From germline, CDR1 is SEHNR and CDR2 FQNEAQ (reference sequence). The CDR3 sequence is 14 residues long.

This clonotype was counted ten times or more. This chain uses TRBV6-2 or TRBV6-3 with TRBJ2-7; no firm D call. With 5 bases removed from V and 2 bases from J, the gap between germline ends came to 16 bases. This CDR3 comprises 15 residues. The germline gives CDR1 MNHEY, CDR2 SVGEGT. The CDR3 loop is CASSLSGPHTYEQYF. In DNA, the CDR3 is TGTGCCAGCAGTCTAAGTGGACCTCATACCTACGAGCAGTACTTC.